This T cell receptor beta chain was retrieved from a study of T cell repertoires in cytomegalovirus infection. Points from the study as a whole: Within the response measured ex vivo, HLA-C-restricted CMV-specific TCR beta clonotypes were dominant. Identification of carriers of CMV plus the relevant HLA was performed using cumulative public TCR beta family frequency.

Each CDR3 protein gets one entry after TCRdb re-called the reads with MiXCR. Seen here are fewer than 550,000 distinct CDR3 sequences, 11% observed once, and the top ten hold about 9.4%. The CDR3 is made up of 12 amino acids. CDR1 is SGHTA and CDR2 is FQGNSA in the germline V gene. The V end lost 1 base, the J end lost 8 bases, and 8 bases lay between the germline ends. At least ten counts were recorded for this clonotype. Its target is unknown. The sequence was collected from a human donor in good health (CMV status not recorded). Some clones in this sample may be carry-over from other donors' samples. The chain joins TRBV7-2 to TRBJ1-2; D uncertain. The sample consisted of PBMCs. DNA for the CDR3: TGTGCCAGCAGCTTAGAGGTGGGGGGCTACACCTTC. Amino acids: CASSLEVGGYTF. Full variable domain (outside the CDR3, taken from reference TRBV7-2 and TRBJ1-2): GAGVSQSPSNKVTEKGKDVELRCDPISGHTALYWYRQSLGQGLEFLIYFQGNSAPDKSGLPSDRFSAERTGGSVSTLTIQRTQQEDSAVYLCASSLEVGGYTFGSGTRLTVV.